There are many counts of the clone carrying this T cell receptor (beta chain). What it binds is unknown. This sample was taken from a study of T cells in Graves' hyperthyroidism and ophthalmopathy. Study context: Peripheral blood specimens were obtained at initial diagnosis, prior to any treatment.

This CDR3 comprises 12 residues. V dropped 4 bases and J dropped 2 bases, with 4 bases sitting between them. CDR1 is SGHRS and CDR2 is YFSETQ in the germline V gene. Study findings and constraints: Ophthalmopathy was model-predicted a median about 6.7 months pre-onset. Blood samples included most of the expanded thyroid clonotypes exceeding 0.001. Using 13 V-J features, a model discriminated ophthalmopathy from stable hyperthyroidism.

Amplification targeted TCR beta CDR3 regions from RNA transcripts. A first-round RT-PCR of the TCR CDR3 used the HTBI primer set. TCRdb fed the multiplex PCR reads into MiXCR, producing one record per CDR3 protein. Among roughly 640,000 distinct CDR3 sequences listed, more than 15% were seen once. This receptor was obtained from a woman in her thirties or forties with Graves' ophthalmopathy. The rearrangement links TRBV5-1 to TRBJ1-3; D call uncertain. Sequencing input: blood. CDR3 DNA: TGCGCCAGCAGCCAGCCTGGAAACACCATATATTTT. Residues: CASSQPGNTIYF.